A selection of T cell receptor beta chains follows, all from one sample in a study of blood T cells in healthy people across ages. TCRdb called the 5' RACE reads again in MiXCR, with one record for every CDR3 protein. The sample lists about 1.7 million distinct CDR3 sequences; 28% were seen once. The specimen was blood. All receptors derive from a woman in her twenties or thirties in good health. The conserved cysteine and the conserved F or W are not part of the CDR3 here. The order of the fields is J gene, clone size, V gene, CDR3 protein. Only part of the rows carry a size: once, few, many, or a class if the clone is expanded.

TRBJ2-1,.,TRBV12-5,ASGTTTGPPYNEQF
TRBJ1-5,.,TRBV11-2,ASSQGDRIGNQPQH
TRBJ2-1,.,TRBV7-9,AGSLREWDEQF
TRBJ2-5,many,TRBV18,ASSPTGGRETQY
TRBJ2-1,.,TRBV12-3/TRBV12-4,ASSPHSGRAQSSYSEQF
TRBJ2-7,few,TRBV7-2,ASSEGTSASSYEQY
TRBJ1-1,few,TRBV11-1,ASSPHPKTNTEAF
TRBJ1-6,.,TRBV30,AWSVLGGRSPLH
TRBJ2-3,.,TRBV29-1,SVRRRGRSGSGTDTQY
TRBJ2-4,many,TRBV20-1,SALYSAKNIQY
TRBJ2-7,many,TRBV9,ASSGSGSGMYEQY
TRBJ2-7,many,TRBV20-1,SADEGRYPYEQY
TRBJ2-1,few,TRBV10-2,ASKFGGRYNEQF
TRBJ2-3,.,TRBV9,ASSVNLATDTQY
TRBJ2-5,.,TRBV2,ASSESWTSGEVETQY
TRBJ2-7,.,TRBV5-5,ASSTGGDLNSYEQY
TRBJ2-7,.,TRBV6-2/TRBV6-3,AGSWTGHEQY
TRBJ2-5,many,TRBV10-2,ASSVSTKETQY
TRBJ1-2,many,TRBV3-1,ASSPRGAAGYT
TRBJ2-5,.,TRBV5-1,ASSLAGTGREETQY